This is a list of T cell receptor beta chains from one sample in a study of T cells in tumors after PD-1 blockade. Assay used: immunoSEQ multiplex PCR; TCRdb lists only in-frame clones, some missing. Of 50,000 to 75,000 clones listed, roughly 70% are singletons. Sequencing used PBMCs, obtained after anti-PD-1 treatment. Receptors were obtained from a human donor with basal cell carcinoma. CDR3s include the opening cysteine and the closing phenylalanine or tryptophan. Expanded clones are given a class, and other clones once, few, many or no size at all.

v_call	clone_size	cdr3_aa
TRBV24-1	NA	CATSDSRTGHGYTF
TRBV3-1/TRBV3-2	few	CASSRGTSGVEQYF
TRBV28	NA	CASSFGRRGSNQPQHF
TRBV10-3	once	CAIRQDYNSPLHF
TRBV5-1	medium-sized	CASSLAGLPYEQYF
TRBV4-1	NA	CASSQVGDPHNEQFF
TRBV7-2	few	CASSLAGDILGEQYF
TRBV7-9	NA	CASSLPVTQGQETQYF
TRBV2	NA	CASSLQGPTDTQYF
TRBV18	few	CASSPRAGEGYTF
TRBV29-1	NA	CSVDGGAYNEQFF
TRBV7-8	NA	CASSPTGNIYNEQFF
TRBV10-2	NA	CASSTGFSYEQYF
TRBV5-4	NA	CASSFGGVDEQYF
TRBV7-8	NA	CASSSDREAPLHF
TRBV5-1	NA	CASSLAGFTDTQYF
TRBV10-3	NA	CAISESFEKLFF
TRBV5-1	NA	CASSSTGATNEKLFF
TRBV19	few	CASSIGQIEGNTEAFF
TRBV5-6	NA	CASSLQGVFVGEQFF
TRBV7-6	NA	CALGQGIDTGELFF
TRBV2	NA	CASKTRTSGVLSTDTQYF
TRBV19	NA	CASSLPVDPLYGYTF
TRBV5-6	few	CASSPEGDGVKKVDYGYTF
TRBV19	NA	CASRENQGRSQPQHF
TRBV6-4	once	CASSDSMDTGELFF
TRBV3-1/TRBV3-2	NA	CASSRGVGNYEQYF
TRBV28	NA	CASSLGASMRSSEQYF
TRBV5-1	NA	CASSLEDSNTGELFF
TRBV7-2	few	CASRKTQGTSIAKNIQYF
TRBV25-1	NA	CASSEDYGYTF
TRBV5-1	NA	CASSSTGVVGAFF
TRBV6-5	NA	CASSSKNTDTQYF
TRBV7-6	few	CARARRGVMNEQFF
TRBV5-1	NA	CASSLGIQGFTEAFF
TRBV24-1	NA	CRAGGTYGYTF